This T cell receptor (beta chain) appears in the sequencing data of a study of T-cell memory formation after mild COVID-19. Background on the study: TCR clusters were mostly confined to one donor each. General study points: Day 15 to 85 contractors were CD4/CD8 balanced; later expanders leaned CD4+. Proof of SARS-CoV-2 specificity was absent for the second-wave clones that crested on day 37.

The germline V gene has CDR1 SEHNR and CDR2 FQNEAQ (reference sequence). The V end was cut by 1 base, the J end by 0 bases, with 11 bases between. CDR3 length: 16 residues. TCRdb recomputed calls from the 5' RACE reads with MiXCR, one row per CDR3 protein. The profile covers over 14,000 distinct CDR3 sequences, with approximately 20% appearing a single time and 49% taken by the ten largest. This clonotype was seen at least ten times. Its target is unknown. Sequencing was carried out using PBMCs or a T cell subset sorted from them (not recorded which). This sequence joins TRBV7-9 and TRBJ2-3, with D possibly TRBD1 on 6 matching bases. The clonotype was recovered from an adult woman who had mild COVID-19 (a few samples of this study predate the infection). Cell type and time point are not known. The CDR3 coding sequence is TGTGCCAGCAGCTTAGAATTGGGGGCTAGCACAGATACGCAGTATTTT. Protein product: CASSLELGASTDTQYF.